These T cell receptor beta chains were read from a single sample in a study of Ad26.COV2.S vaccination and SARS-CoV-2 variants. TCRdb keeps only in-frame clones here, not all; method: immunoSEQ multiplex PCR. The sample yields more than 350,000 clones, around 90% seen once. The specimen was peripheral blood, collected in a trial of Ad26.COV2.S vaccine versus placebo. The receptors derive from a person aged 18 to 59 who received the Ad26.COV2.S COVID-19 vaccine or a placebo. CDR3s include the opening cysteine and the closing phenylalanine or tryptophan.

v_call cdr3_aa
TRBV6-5 CASKEDRGNQPQHF
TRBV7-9 CASSSRRGWNEQFF
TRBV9 CASSVAPGTEAFF
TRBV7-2 CASSLEGGPYTQYF
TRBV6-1 CASSDGASGPYF
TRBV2 CASSVGANTEAFF
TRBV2 CASSEVDLRSGYEQYF
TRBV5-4 CASSLTGTGSYEQYF
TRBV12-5 CASGTHPQGITDTQYF
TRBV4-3 CASSQVMASGSSYNEQFF
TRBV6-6 CASSYSDREPQHF
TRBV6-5 CASSYSASPYGYTF
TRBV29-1 CSVVGSGLAGQLYEQYF
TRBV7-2 CASSSSSNQPQHF
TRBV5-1 CASSQTPGGLAGISGANVLTF
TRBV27 CASSPPGGAYGQPQHF